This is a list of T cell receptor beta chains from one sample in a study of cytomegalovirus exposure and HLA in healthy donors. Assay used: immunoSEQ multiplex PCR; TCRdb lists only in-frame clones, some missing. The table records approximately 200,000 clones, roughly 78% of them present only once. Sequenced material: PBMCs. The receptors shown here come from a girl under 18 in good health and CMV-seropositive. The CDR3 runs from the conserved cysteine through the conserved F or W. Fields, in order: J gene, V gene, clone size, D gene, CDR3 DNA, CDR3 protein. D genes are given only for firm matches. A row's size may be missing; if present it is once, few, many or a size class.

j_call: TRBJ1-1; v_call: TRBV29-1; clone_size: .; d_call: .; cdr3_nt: TGCAGCGGTGCCAGGGGTGAAGCTGAAGCTTTCTTT; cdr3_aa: CSGARGEAEAFF
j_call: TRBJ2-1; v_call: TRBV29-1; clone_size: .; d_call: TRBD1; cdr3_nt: TGCAGCGCAAGGACAGGGAGCAATGAGCAGTTCTTC; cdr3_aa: CSARTGSNEQFF
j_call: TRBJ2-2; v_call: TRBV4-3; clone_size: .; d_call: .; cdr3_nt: TGCGCCAGCAGCCAGGCAGAACAGTTGAACACCGGGGAGCTGTTTTTT; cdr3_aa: CASSQAEQLNTGELFF
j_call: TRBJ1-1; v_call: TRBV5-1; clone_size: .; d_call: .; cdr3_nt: TGCGCCAGCAGCTTTTGGTTAATTGAAACAAGTGAAGCTTTCTTT; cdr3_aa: CASSFWLIETSEAFF
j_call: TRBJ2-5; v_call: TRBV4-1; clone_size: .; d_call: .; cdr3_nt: TGCGCCAGCAGCCAAGTCGAGACAGTAGAGACCCAGTACTTC; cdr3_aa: CASSQVETVETQYF
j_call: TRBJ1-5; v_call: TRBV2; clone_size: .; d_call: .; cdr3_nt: TGTGCCAGCACTTTGCGTCAAGTCAATCAGCCCCAGCATTTT; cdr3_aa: CASTLRQVNQPQHF
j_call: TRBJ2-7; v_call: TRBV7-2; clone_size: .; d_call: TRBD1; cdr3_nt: TGTGCCAGCAGCGTTCGACAGGGCACCTACGAGCAGTACTTC; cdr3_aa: CASSVRQGTYEQYF
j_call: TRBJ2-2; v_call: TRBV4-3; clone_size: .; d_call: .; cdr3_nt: TGCGCCAGCAGCCAAGATCGGACTCGCAGTGGGGAGCTGTTTTTT; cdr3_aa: CASSQDRTRSGELFF
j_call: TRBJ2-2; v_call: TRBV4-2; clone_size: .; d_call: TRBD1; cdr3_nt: TGTGCCAGCAGCCAGAACCCGACAGGGGGTATCGGGGAGCTGTTTTTT; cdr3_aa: CASSQNPTGGIGELFF
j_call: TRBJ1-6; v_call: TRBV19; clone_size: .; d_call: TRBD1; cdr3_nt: TGTGCCAGTAGTTCTAGACGGACAGGGGATTACTATAATTCACCCCTCCACTTT; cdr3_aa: CASSSRRTGDYYNSPLHF
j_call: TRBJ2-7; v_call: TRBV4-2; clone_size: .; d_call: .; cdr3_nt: TGTGCCAGCAGCCAAGATAGGGCAGGGTCCTACGAGCAGTACTTC; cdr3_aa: CASSQDRAGSYEQYF
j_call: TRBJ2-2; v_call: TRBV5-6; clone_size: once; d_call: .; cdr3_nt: TGTGCCAGCAGCTCGCTAGGACGGGGCACCGGGGAGCTGTTTTTT; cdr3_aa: CASSSLGRGTGELFF
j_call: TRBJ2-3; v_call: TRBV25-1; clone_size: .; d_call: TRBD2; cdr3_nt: TGTGCCAGCAGTGAACCTCGGGCCCGGGGGGTGACAGATACGCAGTATTTT; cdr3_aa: CASSEPRARGVTDTQYF
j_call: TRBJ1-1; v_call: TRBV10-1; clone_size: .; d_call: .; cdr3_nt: TGCGCCACCAGCTCCCAGGGTTCGGGCACTGAAGCTTTCTTT; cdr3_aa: CATSSQGSGTEAFF
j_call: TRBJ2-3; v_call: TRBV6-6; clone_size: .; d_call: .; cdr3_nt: TGTGCCAGCAGAGTCAAGGAGAGCACAGATACGCAGTATTTT; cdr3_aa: CASRVKESTDTQYF